These 4 T cell receptor beta chains share one sample of origin, sequenced in a study of cytomegalovirus exposure and HLA in healthy donors. The PCR ran on 60 Vbeta and 13 Jbeta primers. The table came from immunoSEQ multiplex PCR; TCRdb's copy has only in-frame clones and leaves some out. Of some 120,000 clones listed, 70% to 85% are singletons. Sequenced sample: PBMCs. The receptors were sampled from a man in his late teens or twenties in good health and CMV-seronegative.

This clone turned up a few times. The V call is TRBV5-5, the J call TRBJ1-6; tentative D call: TRBD1 (5 bases). The CDR3 runs 15 residues. V lost 1 base and J 7 bases, leaving 12 bases between the germline ends. Per the germline V gene, CDR1 is SGHKS and CDR2 is YYEKEE (reference sequence). In nucleotides, the CDR3 is TGTGCCAGCAGCTTGATTTTGCAGGGCAATTCACCCCTCCACTTT. Encoded protein: CASSLILQGNSPLHF.

The chain couples TRBV6-1 to TRBJ2-7; D call uncertain. Germline CDR1 is MNHNS and CDR2 is SASEGT. This CDR3 spans 12 amino acids. V lost 6 bases to trimming and J lost 4 bases, with 10 bases between them. The CDR3 DNA reads TGTGCCAGCAGCGCCGACACGTACGAGCAGTACTTC. The encoded protein is CASSADTYEQYF.

This rearrangement joins TRBV10-2 to TRBJ1-5; 8 nucleotides line up with TRBD1. The length of the CDR3 is 15 residues. The V and J ends lost 7 bases and 3 bases, in that order; junction bases with no gene match: 8. Germline V gives CDR1 WSHSY, CDR2 SAAADI. CDR3 protein: CASTADRDINQPQHF. For the CDR3, the DNA is TGCGCCAGCACCGCGGACAGGGATATCAATCAGCCCCAGCATTTT.

The chain couples TRBV9 to TRBJ1-6, with 10 bases lining up with TRBD1. The length of the CDR3 is 14 residues. Germline values: CDR1 SGDLS, CDR2 YYNGEE. V dropped 3 bases and J dropped 10; count of bases not matched to a gene: 4. The CDR3 is CASSAGTGESPLHF. CDR3 nucleotide sequence: TGTGCCAGCAGCGCTGGGACAGGGGAGTCACCCCTCCACTTT.